This TCR beta chain was captured in a study of blood T cell repertoires in COVID-19. In the study overall: Whether acute or convalescent, the COVID-19 samples came from the United States, Italy and Spain. T cells, B-cell-depleted T cells, or PBMCs supplied cDNA or gDNA.

Germline CDR1 reads LNHDA; CDR2 reads SQIVND (reference sequence). V was shortened by 3 bases and J by 7 bases, with 10 bases between the two germline ends. The CDR3 runs 13 residues. Original processing methods: Estimated nucleated cell counts came from reference gene primer amplification. TCRdb keeps only in-frame clones here, not all; method: immunoSEQ multiplex PCR. For V, J and clone size, that table is used; D and trimming come from the DNA. The repertoire includes 250,000 or so clones, roughly nine tenths of them detected once, and 6.2% sits in the top ten. This clone showed up just once. Sequencing input: peripheral blood. The chain combines TRBV19 with TRBJ2-1, with D unclear. The source of this sequence is a man aged 55 to 69 with acute or convalescent COVID-19. The CDR3 spells CASSIADYNEQFF. In nucleotides, the CDR3 is TGTGCCAGTAGTATCGCGGATTATAATGAGCAGTTCTTC.